The present entry profiles one T cell receptor beta chain with its context. Its specificity is unknown. Sequenced by immunoSEQ multiplex PCR; TCRdb stores in-frame clones only, minus some. The sample gives 250,000 to 400,000 clones, 88% of which show up once; roughly 0.96% is in the top ten. Trimming left V 6 bases short and J 1 base short, with 9 bases between. The CDR3 runs 13 residues. In germline, CDR1 is ENHRY, CDR2 SYGVKD. The sample comes from a study of cytomegalovirus exposure and HLA in healthy donors. Whole-study findings and limits: Associated with cytomegalovirus, according to the listing, were around 170 TCR beta chains. Accounts indicate the classifier identified cytomegalovirus status with strong specificity and sensitivity. The dataset shows that most TCR sequences were rare, while some public TCRs occurred in many donors.

The donors were members of the validation cohort comprising approximately 110 subjects, separate from the roughly 680-subject first cohort. Source material: PBMCs. This receptor was obtained from a young man in good health and CMV-seronegative. This sequence joins TRBV10-3 and TRBJ1-1, with TRBD1 as a possible D gene (5 bases). The CDR3, as DNA: TGTGCCATCAGCGTGACAGCGAACACTGAAGCTTTCTTT. Residues: CAISVTANTEAFF.